A few counts support the clone carrying this TCR beta chain. Time point reported: persistent/refractory GD, antithyroid drugs over 5 years with positive TRAb. With RNA extracted from PBMCs as input, the TCR library was made. The CDR3 contains 17 residues. Trimming at V came to 3 bases and at J to 4 bases, leaving 5 bases not matched to a gene. Looked up from germline, CDR1 is SGHAT and CDR2 is FQDESV (reference sequence). HTBI primers from iRepertoire and Arm-PCR of CDR3 regions yielded the TCR beta libraries. One entry per CDR3 protein, called by TCRdb with MiXCR from the multiplex PCR reads. Among a few hundred thousand distinct CDR3 sequences listed, about a quarter were seen once. This record belongs to a study of regulatory T cells in long-lasting Graves disease.

This chain uses TRBV11-1 with TRBJ2-2; 13 bases are shared with TRBD2. The source was peripheral blood mononuclear cells (PBMCs), collected when the disease was refractory, from a patient treated with antithyroid drugs. The TCR comes from a female donor with Graves disease. The CDR3 loop reads CASSFRTSGSTTGELFF. CDR3 nucleotide sequence: TGTGCCAGCAGCTTCCGGACTAGCGGGAGTACCACCGGGGAGCTGTTTTTT. Full variable domain (missing parts from reference TRBV11-1 and TRBJ2-2): EAEVAQSPRYKITEKSQAVAFWCDPISGHATLYWYRQILGQGPELLVQFQDESVVDDSQLPKDRFSAERLKGVDSTLKIQPAELGDSAMYLCASSFRTSGSTTGELFFGEGSRLTVL.